This T cell receptor beta chain was identified in a study of cytomegalovirus exposure and HLA in healthy donors. Study in general: In terms of ancestry, the Caucasian-associated cluster contained about 81% of the 398 genotyped donors.

It was with 60 Vbeta and 13 Jbeta primers that the PCR ran. Using immunoSEQ multiplex PCR, the repertoire was profiled, and TCRdb retains in-frame clones only, with some absent. The sample gives about 160,000 clones, roughly 84% of which show up once; 1.5% to 2.5% is in the top ten. CDR1 and CDR2 from the germline V gene are MGHDK and SYGVNS. Trimming took 6 bases from V and 1 from J, leaving 7 bases between them. The CDR3 length is 13 residues. The chain uses TRBV25-1 and TRBJ1-5; D possibly corresponds to TRBD1 (5 bases). The sequenced sample consisted of PBMCs. This TCR was recovered from a man aged 18 to 30 in good health and CMV-seronegative. The CDR3 here is CASSPGSNQPQHF. The CDR3 DNA follows: TGTGCCAGCAGCCCAGGGAGCAATCAGCCCCAGCATTTT. The full variable domain, completed using reference TRBV25-1 and TRBJ1-5, is EADIYQTPRYLVIGTGKKITLECSQTMGHDKMYWYQQDPGMELHLIHYSYGVNSTEKGDLSSESTVSRIRTEHFPLTLESARPSHTSQYLCASSPGSNQPQHFGDGTRLSIL.